This TCR beta chain appears in the sequencing data of a study of CD8 T cells in Susac syndrome. CDR3 length: 13 amino acids. Germline-derived CDR1 and CDR2 are SGHTA and FQGTGA. V shed 4 bases and J shed 4 bases, with 10 bases lying between them. The study sequenced TCR beta in blood CD8+ and CD4+ T cells. Roughly 0.5 to 1 ug RNA was reverse transcribed with random hexamers. Amplification of TCR beta CDR3 was carried out by immunoSEQ multiplex PCR, which covered 54 Vbeta and 13 Jbeta segments. A single record per CDR3 protein comes from TCRdb applying MiXCR to the immunoSEQ multiplex PCR reads. The sample includes 160,000 or so distinct CDR3 sequences, approximately 94% of them seen just once.

What was sequenced was CD4+ T cells from PBMCs. The rearrangement links TRBV7-3 to TRBJ1-1; no clear D gene. The TCR sequence derives from a human donor with multiple sclerosis. Here the CDR3 reads CASSSDWSTEAFF. Written as DNA, the CDR3 is TGTGCCAGCAGCTCGGACTGGAGCACTGAAGCTTTCTTT. The full variable domain, with the rest looked up from reference TRBV7-3 and TRBJ1-1, is GAGVSQTPSNKVTEKGKYVELRCDPISGHTALYWYRQSLGQGPEFLIYFQGTGAADDSGLPNDRFFAVRPEGSVSTLKIQRTERGDSAVYLCASSSDWSTEAFFGQGTRLTVV.